The rows below give T cell receptor beta chains drawn from one sample of a study of blood T cell repertoires in COVID-19. Method: immunoSEQ multiplex PCR; TCRdb's copy keeps in-frame clones and lacks some. The table includes over 95,000 clones, roughly 80% detected once. The sample was peripheral blood. Every receptor here comes from a human donor in a cohort sampled during active COVID-19. Each CDR3 is given with its conserved first and last residue. A D gene is named only where the DNA matches it firmly. Size is omitted from some rows. Given values are once, few, many or a class for expanded clones.

V gene	J gene	clone size	D gene	CDR3 length	CDR3 DNA	CDR3 protein
TRBV10-3	TRBJ1-3	NA	NA	13	TGTGCCATCAACAGGGACTCTGGAAACACCATATATTTT	CAINRDSGNTIYF
TRBV10-1	TRBJ2-7	few	TRBD1	14	TGCGCCAGCAGCGGGGACAGGGGATCGTACGAGCAGTACTTC	CASSGDRGSYEQYF
TRBV7-2	TRBJ1-5	once	NA	15	TGTGCCAGCAGCTTAGGGCAGGGGCGCAATCAGCCCCAGCATTTT	CASSLGQGRNQPQHF
TRBV7-2	TRBJ2-3	NA	TRBD2	16	TGTGCCAGCAGCTTAGGCCCTAGCGGGGGCACAGATACGCAGTATTTT	CASSLGPSGGTDTQYF
TRBV27	TRBJ2-7	NA	NA	14	TGTGCCAGCAGTCCTCCCCGCGGCGCCGACCGGCAGTACTTC	CASSPPRGADRQYF
TRBV4-3	TRBJ1-1	NA	TRBD1	14	TGCGCCAGCAGCCGGAGACCAGGGGGCACTGAAGCTTTCTTT	CASSRRPGGTEAFF
TRBV5-1	TRBJ2-1	NA	TRBD2	17	TGCGCCAGCAGCTCACCGGGACTAGCGGGCCGGAGGAATGAGCAGTTCTTC	CASSSPGLAGRRNEQFF
TRBV7-2	TRBJ1-2	NA	TRBD1	14	TGTGCCAGCAGCTTTGGACAGGTCTTTTATGGCTACACCTTC	CASSFGQVFYGYTF
TRBV6-5	TRBJ1-5	NA	NA	14	TGTGCCAGCAGTATACAGCGGGGTAATCAGCCCCAGCATTTT	CASSIQRGNQPQHF
TRBV6-5	TRBJ2-5	NA	TRBD1	15	TGTGCCAGCAGTACGGACAGGGGCCTCCAAGAGACCCAGTACTTC	CASSTDRGLQETQYF
TRBV5-1	TRBJ2-3	once	NA	13	TGCGCCAGCAGCCCACAGGGTACTGATACGCAGTATTTT	CASSPQGTDTQYF
TRBV5-6	TRBJ2-2	NA	TRBD2	17	TGTGCCAGCAGCTGGGGGGTCCTAGCGGGTATGGCCGGGGAGCTGTTTTTT	CASSWGVLAGMAGELFF
TRBV6-5	TRBJ2-5	NA	NA	14	TGTGCCAGCAGACACGACAGGCTGAGGGAGACCCAGTACTTC	CASRHDRLRETQYF
TRBV11-2	TRBJ2-7	NA	TRBD1	15	TGTGCCAGCAGCGCACGGGACAGGGGGACCTACGAGCAGTACTTC	CASSARDRGTYEQYF
TRBV5-1	TRBJ2-5	NA	TRBD2	16	TGCGCCAGCAGCACAGGACTAGCGGGAGTTTGGGAGACCCAGTACTTC	CASSTGLAGVWETQYF
TRBV11-3	TRBJ2-7	NA	TRBD2	15	TGTGCCAGCAGCTCTCTAGCGGTGGGTGGCCACGAGCAGTACTTC	CASSSLAVGGHEQYF
TRBV24-1	TRBJ2-7	NA	NA	11	TGTGCCACCAGTGTCGGCTACGAGCAGTACTTC	CATSVGYEQYF
TRBV11-3	TRBJ2-7	NA	NA	12	TGTGCCAGCAAATTACGGTCCTACGAGCAGTACTTC	CASKLRSYEQYF
TRBV7-9	TRBJ1-3	NA	NA	13	TGTGCCAGCAGCTTGGAGAGGGGAAACACCATATATTTT	CASSLERGNTIYF
TRBV14	TRBJ2-7	NA	TRBD1	15	TGTGCCAGCAGCCAAGGGGTACAGGGGATTTACGAGCAGTACTTC	CASSQGVQGIYEQYF
TRBV28	TRBJ2-6	NA	NA	17	TGTGCCAGCGCTCCGCTCCGGGTCCTCTCTGGGGCCAACGTCCTGACTTTC	CASAPLRVLSGANVLTF
TRBV3-1/TRBV3-2	TRBJ2-5	NA	TRBD2	13	TGTGCCAGCAGCGGACTAGTGGTGGAGACCCAGTACTTC	CASSGLVVETQYF
TRBV9	TRBJ1-3	NA	TRBD1	16	TGTGCCAGCAGCGTAGATCAGGGGGCCGGTGGAAACACCATATATTTT	CASSVDQGAGGNTIYF
TRBV29-1	TRBJ2-1	NA	TRBD2	12	TGCAGCGTTGTCGGGGGGGTGAATGAGCAGTTCTTC	CSVVGGVNEQFF
TRBV18	TRBJ1-1	NA	NA	15	TGTGCCAGCTCACCACGAGGCGGGGGGAACACTGAAGCTTTCTTT	CASSPRGGGNTEAFF
TRBV3-1/TRBV3-2	TRBJ2-7	NA	NA	16	TGTGCCAGCAGCCAAGATGGAGGAGGCCAGGCCTACGAGCAGTACTTC	CASSQDGGGQAYEQYF
TRBV6-4	TRBJ2-1	NA	TRBD2	18	TGTGCCAGCAGTGACTTGCCTAGCGGGGAGGGACATTACAATGAGCAGTTCTTC	CASSDLPSGEGHYNEQFF
TRBV30	TRBJ2-3	NA	NA	11	TGTGCCTGGGGAGGACTACCCAAGCAGTATTTT	CAWGGLPKQYF